This T cell receptor (beta chain) was observed in a study of blood T cell repertoires in COVID-19 (dated by TCRdb to 2019 to 2021). Concerning the study at large: Samples covering the acute and convalescent phases of COVID-19 were provided by collaborators in the United States, Italy and Spain. The material from the prospective study consisted of cDNA or gDNA derived from T cells, B-cell-depleted T cells, or PBMCs. The dataset comprised deeply sampled blood TCRbeta repertoires from subjects exposed to, actively infected with, or recovered from COVID-19. The repertoires were released in a freely available public database meant as a resource for research on the immune response to SARS-CoV-2. The samples were drawn from two sources: the first 160 participants of the ongoing ImmuneRACE study, and 1,200 or so subjects contributed by 6 global collaborators. A de-identified subject ID, COVID-19 status, age in years and sex were almost always included in the sample metadata. Where available, HLA class I and class II types were taken from metadata supplied by the sample provider and were not determined by assay-based typing. Overall study results and their limits: How much clinical and demographic metadata was included differed by source and by participant, and the metadata was provided uncurated.

Collaborating institutions collected whole blood in K2EDTA tubes following their own protocols. Collaborator samples were shipped for TCRbeta analysis as frozen whole blood, isolated PBMCs, or DNA extracted from either sample type. V drops 4 bases and J drops 0 bases, leaving 12 bases in between. The CDR3 contains 15 residues, cysteine and phenylalanine counted. Just CDR3 DNA is preserved here, 45 bases in frame from base 1. From a lookup of the germline V gene, CDR1 and CDR2 are SGHTA and FQGNSA. TCRbeta CDR3 regions were amplified from genomic DNA using the immunoSEQ Assay, a bias-controlled multiplex PCR. Turning to the authors' computational methods: Within the assay, amplification of reference gene primers was used to estimate how many nucleated cells each sample contained. Sequence reads were collapsed and filtered to measure the absolute abundance of every unique TCRbeta CDR3 rearrangement. For each sample, productive Simpson clonality was calculated as the square root of Simpson's diversity index across productive rearrangements. Drawn from immuneACCESS, this table holds only the in-frame rearrangements with V and J called that TCRdb kept. Clones are partly lost; checked studies trace under half to an unresolved V gene and leave the rest unexplained. Clone size and the V and J calls come from that table; the DNA yielded D and trimming. The sample profile shows more than 65,000 clones; around 86% of them were found once. Less than 8% of the sample is in the top ten clones.

On this clone: Which antigen it targets is not known. Base qualities are missing; no much larger clone stands one base away.

The TCR comes from a man aged 50 or older with active COVID-19. The sequencing sample was made of peripheral blood. Here the chain combines TRBV7-2 and TRBJ2-5; a tentative D match to TRBD1 spans 5 bases. The CDR3 reads CASSYYRSNQETQYF. The nucleotide sequence is given as TGTGCCAGCAGCTATTACAGGAGTAACCAAGAGACCCAGTACTTC. Reference TRBV7-2 and TRBJ2-5 genes cover what lies past the CDR3, so the full variable domain is GAGVSQSPSNKVTEKGKDVELRCDPISGHTALYWYRQSLGQGLEFLIYFQGNSAPDKSGLPSDRFSAERTGGSVSTLTIQRTQQEDSAVYLCASSYYRSNQETQYFGPGTRLLVL.